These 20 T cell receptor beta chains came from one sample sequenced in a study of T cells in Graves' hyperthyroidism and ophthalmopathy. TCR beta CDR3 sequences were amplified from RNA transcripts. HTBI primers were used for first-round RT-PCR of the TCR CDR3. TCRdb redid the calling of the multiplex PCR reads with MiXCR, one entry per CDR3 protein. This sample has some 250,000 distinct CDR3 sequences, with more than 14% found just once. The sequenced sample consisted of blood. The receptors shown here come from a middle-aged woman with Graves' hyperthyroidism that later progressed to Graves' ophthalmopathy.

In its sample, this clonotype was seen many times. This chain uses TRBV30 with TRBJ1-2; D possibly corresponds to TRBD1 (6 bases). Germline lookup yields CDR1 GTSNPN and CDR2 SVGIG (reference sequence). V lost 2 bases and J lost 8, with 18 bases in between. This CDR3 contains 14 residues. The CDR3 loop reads CAWSHPGTWRGYTF. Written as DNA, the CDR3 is TGTGCCTGGAGTCATCCTGGGACATGGCGCGGCTACACCTTC.

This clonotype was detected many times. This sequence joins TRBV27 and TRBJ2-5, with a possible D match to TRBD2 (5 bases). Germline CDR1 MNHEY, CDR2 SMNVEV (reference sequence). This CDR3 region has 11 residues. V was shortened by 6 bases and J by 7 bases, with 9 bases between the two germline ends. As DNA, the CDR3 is TGTGCCAGCAGGGCTGGAGGGACCCAGTACTTC. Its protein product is CASRAGGTQYF.

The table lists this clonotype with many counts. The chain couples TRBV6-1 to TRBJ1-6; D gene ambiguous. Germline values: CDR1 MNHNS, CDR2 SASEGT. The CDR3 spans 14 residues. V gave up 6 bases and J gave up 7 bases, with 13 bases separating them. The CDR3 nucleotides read TGTGCCAGCAGCGACCGGTTAGGAAATTCACCCCTCCACTTT. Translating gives CASSDRLGNSPLHF.

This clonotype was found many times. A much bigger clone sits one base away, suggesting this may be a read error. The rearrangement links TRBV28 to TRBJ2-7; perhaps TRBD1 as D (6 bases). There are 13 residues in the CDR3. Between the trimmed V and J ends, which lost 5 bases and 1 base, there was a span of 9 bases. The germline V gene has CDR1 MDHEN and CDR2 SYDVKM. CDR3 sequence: CASSIGQSYEQYF. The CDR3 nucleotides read TGTGCCAGCAGTATAGGACAGTCCTACGAGCAGTACTTC.

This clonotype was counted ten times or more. CDR3 sequence reads: CASSSGGLGSQEQFF. The CDR3 DNA follows: TGTGCCAGCAGTTCCGGTGGCCTCGGGAGTCAGGAGCAGTTCTTC. The chain has TRBV28 and TRBJ2-1, with D maybe TRBD2 (6 bases). The CDR3 spans 15 residues. Per germline, CDR1 MDHEN and CDR2 SYDVKM. V was trimmed by 4 bases and J by 10 bases, leaving 20 bases between them.

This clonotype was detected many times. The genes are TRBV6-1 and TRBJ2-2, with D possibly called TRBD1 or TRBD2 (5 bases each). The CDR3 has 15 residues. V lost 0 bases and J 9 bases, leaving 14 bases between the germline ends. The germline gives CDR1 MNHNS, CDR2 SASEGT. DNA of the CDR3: TGTGCCAGCAGTGAAGCGCAGTCAGGGAGCCGGGAGCTGTTTTTT. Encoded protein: CASSEAQSGSRELFF.

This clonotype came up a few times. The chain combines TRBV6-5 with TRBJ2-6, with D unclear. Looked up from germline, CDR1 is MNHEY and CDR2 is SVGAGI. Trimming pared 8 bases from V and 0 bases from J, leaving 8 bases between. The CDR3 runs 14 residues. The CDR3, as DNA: TGTGCCAGCTGTACTCTCTCTGGGGCCAACGTCCTGACTTTC. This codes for CASCTLSGANVLTF.

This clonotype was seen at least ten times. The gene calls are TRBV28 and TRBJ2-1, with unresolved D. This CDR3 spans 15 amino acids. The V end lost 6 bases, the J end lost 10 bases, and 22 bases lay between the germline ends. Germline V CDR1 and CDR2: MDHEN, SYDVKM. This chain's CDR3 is CASRPHISRVREQFF. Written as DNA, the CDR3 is TGTGCCAGCAGACCCCATATCAGTCGCGTCCGGGAGCAGTTCTTC.

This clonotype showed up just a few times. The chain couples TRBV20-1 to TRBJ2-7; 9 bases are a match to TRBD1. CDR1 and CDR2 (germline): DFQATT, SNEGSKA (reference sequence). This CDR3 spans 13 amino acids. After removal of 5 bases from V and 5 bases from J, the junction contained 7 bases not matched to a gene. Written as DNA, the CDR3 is TGCAGTGCTCGCTCCGGGACAGGGAACGAGCAGTACTTC. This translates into CSARSGTGNEQYF.

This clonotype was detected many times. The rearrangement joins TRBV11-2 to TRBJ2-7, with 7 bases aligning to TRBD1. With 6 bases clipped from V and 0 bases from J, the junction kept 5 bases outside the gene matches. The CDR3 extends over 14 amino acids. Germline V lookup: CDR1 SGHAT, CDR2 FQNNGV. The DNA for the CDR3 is TGTGCCAGCAGTTTGGGGGACAGCTCCTACGAGCAGTACTTC. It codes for CASSLGDSSYEQYF.

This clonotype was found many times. CDR3 amino acids: CASSLALTTEQYF. The DNA of the CDR3 is TGTGCCAGCAGTTTAGCCCTGACAACGGAGCAGTACTTC. This sequence joins TRBV27 and TRBJ2-7; no firm D call. The V and J ends lost 2 bases and 7 bases respectively, with 12 bases between them. CDR3 length: 13 amino acids. CDR1 MNHEY and CDR2 SMNVEV come from the germline V gene (reference sequence).

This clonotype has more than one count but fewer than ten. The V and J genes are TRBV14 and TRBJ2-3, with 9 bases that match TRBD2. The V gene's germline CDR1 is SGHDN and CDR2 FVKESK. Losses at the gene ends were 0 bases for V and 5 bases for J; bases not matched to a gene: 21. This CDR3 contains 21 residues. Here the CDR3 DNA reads TGTGCCAGCAGCCAAGATGCGGTAATCGCGGGAGGGCTTCGGAGTCGAGATACGCAGTATTTT. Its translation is CASSQDAVIAGGLRSRDTQYF.

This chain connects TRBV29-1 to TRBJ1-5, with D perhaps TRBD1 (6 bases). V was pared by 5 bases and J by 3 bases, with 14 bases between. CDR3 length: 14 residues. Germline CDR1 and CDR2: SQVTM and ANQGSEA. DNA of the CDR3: TGCAGCGTTCAAATGACAGGTATCAATCAGCCCCAGCATTTT. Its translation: CSVQMTGINQPQHF.

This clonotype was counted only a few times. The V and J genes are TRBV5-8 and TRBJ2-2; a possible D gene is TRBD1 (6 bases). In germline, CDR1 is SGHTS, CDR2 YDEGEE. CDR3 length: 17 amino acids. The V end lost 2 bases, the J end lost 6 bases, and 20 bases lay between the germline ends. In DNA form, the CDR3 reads TGTGCCAGCAGCTTCCCCCTCGACAGGTCAACATCCGGGGAGCTGTTTTTT. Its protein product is CASSFPLDRSTSGELFF. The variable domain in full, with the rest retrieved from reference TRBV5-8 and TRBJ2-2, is EAGVTQSPTHLIKTRGQQATLRCSPISGHTSVYWYQQALGLGLQFLLWYDEGEERNRGNFPPRFSGRQFPNYSSELNVNALELEDSALYLCASSFPLDRSTSGELFFGEGSRLTVL.

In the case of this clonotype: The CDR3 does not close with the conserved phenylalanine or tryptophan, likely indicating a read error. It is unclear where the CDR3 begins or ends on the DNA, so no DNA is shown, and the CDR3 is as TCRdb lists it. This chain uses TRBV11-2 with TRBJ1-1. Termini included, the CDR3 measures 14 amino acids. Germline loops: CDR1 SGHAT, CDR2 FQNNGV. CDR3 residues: CASSFRGQNTEGFV.

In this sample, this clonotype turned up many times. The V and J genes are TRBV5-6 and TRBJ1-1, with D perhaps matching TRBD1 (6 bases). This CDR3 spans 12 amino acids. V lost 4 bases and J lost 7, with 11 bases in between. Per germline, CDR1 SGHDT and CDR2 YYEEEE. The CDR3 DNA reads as TGTGCCAGCAGCGTGGAGGGGGTTGAAGCTTTCTTT. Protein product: CASSVEGVEAFF.

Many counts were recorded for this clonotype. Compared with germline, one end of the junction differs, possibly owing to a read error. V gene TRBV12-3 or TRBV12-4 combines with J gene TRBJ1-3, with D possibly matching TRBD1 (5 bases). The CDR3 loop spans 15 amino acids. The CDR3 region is CASSPDRYSGNTMYF. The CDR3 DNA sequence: TGTGCCAGCAGTCCCGACAGATACTCTGGAAACACCATGTATTTT.

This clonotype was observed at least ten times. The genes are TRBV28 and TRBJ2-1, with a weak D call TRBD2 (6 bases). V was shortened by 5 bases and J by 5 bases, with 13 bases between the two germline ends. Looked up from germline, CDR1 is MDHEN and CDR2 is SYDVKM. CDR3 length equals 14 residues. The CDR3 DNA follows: TGTGCCAGCAGTCCGGCGACTAGGCACAATGAGCAGTTCTTC. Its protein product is CASSPATRHNEQFF.

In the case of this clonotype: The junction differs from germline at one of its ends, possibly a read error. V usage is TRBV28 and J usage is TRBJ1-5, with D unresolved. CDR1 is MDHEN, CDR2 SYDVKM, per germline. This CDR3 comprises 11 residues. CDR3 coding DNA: TGTGACAGCAGTTTCGGACAGCCCCAGCATTTT. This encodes CDSSFGQPQHF.

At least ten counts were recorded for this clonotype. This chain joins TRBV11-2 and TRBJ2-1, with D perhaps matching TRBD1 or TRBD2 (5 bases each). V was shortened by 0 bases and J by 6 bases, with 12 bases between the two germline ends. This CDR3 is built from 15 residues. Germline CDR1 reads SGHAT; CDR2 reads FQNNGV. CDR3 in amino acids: CASSLDDGAPNEQFF. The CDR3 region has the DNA TGTGCCAGCAGCTTAGACGACGGGGCCCCCAATGAGCAGTTCTTC. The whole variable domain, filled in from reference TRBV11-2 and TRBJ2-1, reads EAGVAQSPRYKIIEKRQSVAFWCNPISGHATLYWYQQILGQGPKLLIQFQNNGVVDDSQLPKDRFSAERLKGVDSTLKIQPAKLEDSAVYLCASSLDDGAPNEQFFGPGTRLTVL.